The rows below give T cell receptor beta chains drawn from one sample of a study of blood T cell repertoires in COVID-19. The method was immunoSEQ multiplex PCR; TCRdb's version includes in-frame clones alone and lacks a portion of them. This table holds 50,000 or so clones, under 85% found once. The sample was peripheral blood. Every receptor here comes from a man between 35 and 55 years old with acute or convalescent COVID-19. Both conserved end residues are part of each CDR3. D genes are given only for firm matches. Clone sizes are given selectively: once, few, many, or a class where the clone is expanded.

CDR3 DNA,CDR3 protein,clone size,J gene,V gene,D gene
TGTGCCAGCAGCCAAGGCGGTAGAACCGGGAGTCAAATTGGGCAGTATTTT,CASSQGGRTGSQIGQYF,NA,TRBJ2-3,TRBV14,NA
TGTGCCAGCAGGGGAGGAGAGGAGACCCAGTACTTC,CASRGGEETQYF,once,TRBJ2-5,TRBV7-9,NA
TGTGCCAGCAGTCCATCTGCAGGGGGCAGTCAGCCCCAGCATTTT,CASSPSAGGSQPQHF,NA,TRBJ1-5,TRBV6-5,TRBD1
TGTGCCAGCAGCCTTAGAGGGACAGCCGACACTGAAGCTTTCTTT,CASSLRGTADTEAFF,NA,TRBJ1-1,TRBV7-2,TRBD1
TGTGCCAGCTCACCACAAACAGGGCCCGAAGCTTTCTTT,CASSPQTGPEAFF,once,TRBJ1-1,TRBV18,NA
TGTGCCAGCACCACGGGACAGTCTGGAAACACCATATATTTT,CASTTGQSGNTIYF,NA,TRBJ1-3,TRBV6-5,TRBD1
TGCGCCAGCAGCTTGGGTTTCGGGACAGGGGAAGAGACCCAGTACTTC,CASSLGFGTGEETQYF,NA,TRBJ2-5,TRBV5-1,TRBD1
TGTGCCAGCAGCCAAACGCCACAGGGGGAAATCTATGGCTACACCTTC,CASSQTPQGEIYGYTF,once,TRBJ1-2,TRBV11-2,TRBD1
TGTGCCTGGAGTGTACAGGGGGCGAATCAGCCCCAGCATTTT,CAWSVQGANQPQHF,NA,TRBJ1-5,TRBV30,TRBD1
TGTGCCAGCAGACGGGATTCTTTAATAGGGACTGAAGCTTTCTTT,CASRRDSLIGTEAFF,NA,TRBJ1-1,TRBV3-1/TRBV3-2,NA